Listed below are T cell receptor beta chains from one sample, sequenced in a study of T cell responses to AZD1222 COVID-19 vaccine. The method was immunoSEQ multiplex PCR; TCRdb's version includes in-frame clones alone and lacks a portion of them. The sample has some 140,000 clones, roughly 90% seen once. The sample was peripheral blood, taken on day 0 of AZD1222 vaccination. These receptors all stem from an adult in good health. Each CDR3 is given with its conserved first and last residue. Each record gives: D gene, J gene, V gene, clone size, CDR3 protein, CDR3 DNA. D genes are given only for firm matches. Not all rows give a size; the values are once, few, many and, for expanded clones, a class.

d_gene: .
j_gene: TRBJ1-5
v_gene: TRBV7-2
abundance: .
CDR3aa: CASSLGTGQPQHF
CDR3nt: TGTGCCAGCAGCTTAGGTACAGGTCAGCCCCAGCATTTT

d_gene: .
j_gene: TRBJ2-1
v_gene: TRBV7-2
abundance: .
CDR3aa: CASSSVGVIAYNEQFF
CDR3nt: TGTGCCAGCAGCTCAGTGGGAGTCATTGCCTACAATGAGCAGTTCTTC

d_gene: TRBD1
j_gene: TRBJ2-7
v_gene: TRBV5-8
abundance: .
CDR3aa: CASSLAGTGVYEQYF
CDR3nt: TGTGCCAGCAGCTTGGCCGGGACAGGGGTCTACGAGCAGTACTTC

d_gene: .
j_gene: TRBJ2-3
v_gene: TRBV5-6
abundance: once
CDR3aa: CASSSSKTRSFTDTQYF
CDR3nt: TGTGCCAGCAGCTCTTCCAAGACTAGATCCTTCACAGATACGCAGTATTTT

d_gene: TRBD1
j_gene: TRBJ2-7
v_gene: TRBV18
abundance: .
CDR3aa: CASSPDRGEQYF
CDR3nt: TGTGCCAGCTCCCCGGACAGGGGCGAGCAGTACTTC

d_gene: .
j_gene: TRBJ2-7
v_gene: TRBV4-1
abundance: .
CDR3aa: CASSQARGRNYEQYF
CDR3nt: TGCGCCAGCAGCCAAGCGCGTGGGAGGAACTACGAGCAGTACTTC

d_gene: TRBD2
j_gene: TRBJ2-7
v_gene: TRBV7-6
abundance: .
CDR3aa: CASSLLAGVSYEQYF
CDR3nt: TGTGCCAGCAGCCTCTTAGCGGGAGTCTCCTACGAGCAGTACTTC

d_gene: TRBD2
j_gene: TRBJ2-1
v_gene: TRBV30
abundance: .
CDR3aa: CAWSGRTSGGYNEQFF
CDR3nt: TGTGCCTGGAGTGGACGGACTAGCGGGGGCTACAATGAGCAGTTCTTC

d_gene: .
j_gene: TRBJ1-1
v_gene: TRBV3-1/TRBV3-2
abundance: .
CDR3aa: CASSHFKGGVPRAEAFF
CDR3nt: TGTGCCAGCAGCCATTTCAAGGGGGGGGTCCCTCGGGCTGAAGCTTTCTTT

d_gene: TRBD2
j_gene: TRBJ2-3
v_gene: TRBV28
abundance: .
CDR3aa: CASSLVSGGDTQYF
CDR3nt: TGTGCCAGCAGTTTAGTTAGCGGGGGTGATACGCAGTATTTT

d_gene: TRBD2
j_gene: TRBJ2-1
v_gene: TRBV27
abundance: .
CDR3aa: CASSFTSGSSYNEQFF
CDR3nt: TGTGCCAGCAGTTTTACTAGCGGGAGCTCCTACAATGAGCAGTTCTTC

d_gene: .
j_gene: TRBJ1-4
v_gene: TRBV10-1
abundance: .
CDR3aa: CASSGFKAGEREKLFF
CDR3nt: TGCGCCAGCAGTGGATTTAAAGCGGGGGAGAGGGAAAAACTGTTTTTT

d_gene: TRBD1
j_gene: TRBJ2-3
v_gene: TRBV11-1
abundance: .
CDR3aa: CASSLEQGAITDTQYF
CDR3nt: TGTGCCAGCAGCTTAGAACAGGGGGCGATCACAGATACGCAGTATTTT